These 28 T cell receptor beta chains share one sample of origin, sequenced in a study of cytomegalovirus exposure and HLA in healthy donors. 60 Vbeta and 13 Jbeta primers were used in PCR. Clones were read by immunoSEQ multiplex PCR, and TCRdb kept only the in-frame ones, dropping some. The table shows roughly 100,000 clones, with under 85% occurring only once. The sequencing input was PBMCs. Receptors originate from a man aged 40-49 years in good health and CMV-seronegative.

J is TRBJ2-3 and V is TRBV19; 14 bases agree with TRBD2. V dropped 6 bases and J dropped 4; count of bases not matched to a gene: 6. There are 16 residues in the CDR3. From germline, CDR1 is LNHDA and CDR2 SQIVND (reference sequence). The CDR3 sequence: CASSETSGGAADTQYF. The CDR3, as DNA: TGTGCCAGTAGCGAGACTAGCGGGGGGGCCGCAGATACGCAGTATTTT.

This clone has more than one count but fewer than ten. The CDR3 coding sequence is TGCGCCAGCAGCCAAGGGTTACAGCAGAACACTGAAGCTTTCTTT. It encodes CASSQGLQQNTEAFF. The rearrangement uses TRBV4-3 and TRBJ1-1; no definite D call. The germline CDR1 and CDR2 sequences are LGHNA and YSLEER. V was pared by 1 base and J by 1 base, with 10 bases between. The CDR3 contains 15 residues.

V and J are TRBV30 and TRBJ2-7, with D uncertain. Germline CDR1 is GTSNPN and CDR2 is SVGIG (reference sequence). V lost 1 base to trimming and J lost 10 bases, with 14 bases between them. This CDR3 contains 12 residues. CDR3 amino acids: CAWSDSKLRQYF. The CDR3 DNA sequence: TGTGCCTGGAGTGACTCAAAGCTCCGCCAGTACTTC.

This chain uses TRBV4-3 with TRBJ1-1, with 7 bases identical to TRBD1. CDR3 length: 16 residues. V shed 2 bases, J shed 0 bases, and the junction held 6 bases outside the gene matches. Germline-derived CDR1 and CDR2 are LGHNA and YSLEER. CDR3 loop: CASSQLQGYMNTEAFF. The CDR3 DNA follows: TGCGCCAGCAGCCAACTACAGGGGTACATGAACACTGAAGCTTTCTTT.

This sequence joins TRBV28 and TRBJ2-7, with 7 positions matching TRBD2. The CDR3 length is 14 residues. The trim removed 3 bases at V and 3 bases at J, leaving 5 bases unmatched. CDR1 MDHEN and CDR2 SYDVKM come from the germline V gene. CDR3 in DNA: TGTGCCAGCAGTTTGCTCGGGGAGGGCTACGAGCAGTACTTC. Translation gives CASSLLGEGYEQYF.

CDR3 coding DNA: TGTGCCAGCAGTGACAGGTTAGCTAACTATGGCTACACCTTC. Protein product: CASSDRLANYGYTF. The rearrangement uses TRBV2 and TRBJ1-2; D call uncertain. CDR1 is SNHLY, CDR2 FYNNEI, per germline. V dropped 3 bases and J dropped 0 bases, with 8 bases sitting between them. The CDR3 runs 14 residues.

The chain employs TRBV5-1 and TRBJ1-4, with D perhaps TRBD1 (6 bases). CDR1 is SGHRS and CDR2 is YFSETQ in the germline V gene. This CDR3 region has 15 residues. Trimming took off 2 bases at V and 5 bases at J, with 13 bases between the two ends. CDR3 coding DNA: TGCGCCAGCAGCTTTTTCCGGGACACAAATGAAAAACTGTTTTTT. Translation: CASSFFRDTNEKLFF.

This chain links TRBV9 with TRBJ2-7, with D perhaps TRBD2 (7 bases). Between the trimmed V and J ends, which lost 3 bases and 2 bases, there was a span of 9 bases. Germline-derived CDR1 and CDR2 are SGDLS and YYNGEE. This CDR3 is 13 amino acids long. This chain's CDR3 is CASSEGGTYEQYF. The CDR3 nucleotides read TGTGCCAGCAGCGAGGGGGGGACCTACGAGCAGTACTTC.

This clone was observed once. J is TRBJ2-7 and V is TRBV14, with D tentatively TRBD2 (6 bases). This CDR3 region has 17 residues. V lost 2 bases and J lost 2, with 19 bases in between. Germline-derived CDR1 and CDR2 are SGHDN and FVKESK. As DNA, the CDR3 is TGTGCCAGCAGCCAACATACTGGGACTTACACCCCCTACGAGCAGTACTTC. It codes for CASSQHTGTYTPYEQYF.

The rearrangement links TRBV7-9 to TRBJ1-5; 12 nucleotides line up with TRBD1. Germline V lookup: CDR1 SEHNR, CDR2 FQNEAQ (reference sequence). With 1 base clipped from V and 5 bases from J, the junction kept 9 bases outside the gene matches. CDR3 length: 18 residues. Here the CDR3 DNA reads TGTGCCAGCAGCTTAGTGTGGGCCGGGACAGGGGGCGATCAGCCCCAGCATTTT. Translated, it gives CASSLVWAGTGGDQPQHF.

This chain joins TRBV7-2 and TRBJ2-1, with D perhaps matching TRBD1 (6 bases). This CDR3 has 14 residues. V was clipped by 3 bases and J by 8 bases, with 14 bases between them. The germline V gene has CDR1 SGHTA and CDR2 FQGNSA. As DNA, the CDR3 is TGTGCCAGCAGCTTCTTTGGGGGCGTCGATGAGCAGTTCTTC. Its protein product is CASSFFGGVDEQFF.

The V call is TRBV7-9, the J call TRBJ2-5, with D possibly TRBD2 on 5 matching bases. Germline V CDR1 and CDR2: SEHNR, FQNEAQ (reference sequence). The germline V and J ends were trimmed by 5 bases and 2 bases, with 12 bases remaining between them. The CDR3 sequence is 14 residues long. The CDR3 here is CASSPDWIQETQYF. As DNA, the CDR3 is TGTGCCAGCAGCCCGGACTGGATACAAGAGACCCAGTACTTC.

The V gene is TRBV7-2, the J gene TRBJ2-3, with 12 positions matching TRBD2. Germline V gene data show CDR1 as SGHTA and CDR2 as FQGNSA. The V gene end was trimmed by 4 bases and the J gene end by 6 bases; junction bases not matched to a gene: 17. There are 19 residues in the CDR3. CDR3 DNA sequence: TGTGCCAGCAGCTACATTCAATTCCTAGCGGGGGGGCTCGGGGATACGCAGTATTTT. As protein: CASSYIQFLAGGLGDTQYF.

V and J are TRBV5-6 and TRBJ2-5; D perhaps matches TRBD1 (6 bases). The DNA end lines up better with TRBJ2-7; the J call may be wrong. Germline values: CDR1 SGHDT, CDR2 YYEEEE. The CDR3 loop spans 15 amino acids. The CDR3: CASSTYSGTLGEQYF. The CDR3 DNA is TGTGCCAGCAGCACCTACTCCGGGACACTCGGCGAGCAGTACTTC.

The chain recombines TRBV27 with TRBJ2-1; 7 nucleotides align to TRBD2. There are 13 residues in the CDR3. With 4 bases clipped from V and 5 bases from J, the junction kept 2 bases outside the gene matches. The germline CDR1 and CDR2 sequences are MNHEY and SMNVEV (reference sequence). CDR3 sequence (DNA): TGTGCCAGCAGTTGGACTAGAGACAATGAGCAGTTCTTC. Residues: CASSWTRDNEQFF.

The rearrangement uses TRBV29-1 and TRBJ1-3; D not resolved. Per the germline V gene, CDR1 is SQVTM and CDR2 is ANQGSEA. The CDR3 consists of 12 residues. V lost 4 bases and J 2 bases, leaving 6 bases between the germline ends. CDR3 bases: TGCAGCGTTGGTAGTACTGGAAACACCATATATTTT. Its translation: CSVGSTGNTIYF.

This rearrangement joins TRBV2 to TRBJ1-6; a possible D gene is TRBD1 (5 bases). V was trimmed by 6 bases and J by 11 bases, leaving 11 bases between them. The CDR3 contains 12 residues. Per the germline V gene, CDR1 is SNHLY and CDR2 is FYNNEI. The CDR3 loop is CASRQDVAPLHF. CDR3 in DNA: TGTGCCAGCAGACAGGATGTTGCACCCCTCCACTTT.

This chain links TRBV7-3 with TRBJ2-5, with 8 bases aligning to TRBD2. V was pared by 0 bases and J by 1 base, with 4 bases of the junction left unmatched. From germline, CDR1 is SGHTA and CDR2 FQGTGA. CDR3 length equals 16 residues. Here the CDR3 reads CASSLTAGGLQETQYF. CDR3 nucleotides: TGTGCCAGCAGCTTAACTGCGGGGGGCCTCCAAGAGACCCAGTACTTC.

This sequence joins TRBV5-6 and TRBJ2-3; 12 positions match TRBD2. The germline CDR1 and CDR2 sequences are SGHDT and YYEEEE. Trimming at V came to 4 bases and at J to 3 bases, leaving 6 bases not matched to a gene. This CDR3 has 16 amino acids. The CDR3, as DNA: TGTGCCAGCAGCCCTAGGACTAGCGGGGAGACAGATACGCAGTATTTT. The encoded protein is CASSPRTSGETDTQYF.

The chain recombines TRBV14 with TRBJ1-2; D not certain. This CDR3 has 12 residues. The V gene's germline CDR1 is SGHDN and CDR2 FVKESK. V lost 2 bases, J lost 2 bases, and 3 bases lay in between. The CDR3 nucleotides are TGTGCCAGCAGCCAACAGAACTATGGCTACACCTTC. It codes for CASSQQNYGYTF.

The chain uses TRBV7-2 and TRBJ1-2, with 7 positions matching TRBD1. The CDR3 has 15 amino acids. Losses at the gene ends were 1 base for V and 4 bases for J; bases not matched to a gene: 6. The V gene's germline CDR1 is SGHTA and CDR2 FQGNSA. DNA for the CDR3: TGTGCCAGCAGCTTAGAAGGGAACAGGGGCTATGGCTACACCTTC. Its protein product is CASSLEGNRGYGYTF.

This rearrangement joins TRBV29-1 to TRBJ2-7; tentatively, D is TRBD2 (6 bases). V was shortened by 4 bases and J by 6 bases, with 13 bases between the two germline ends. CDR3 size: 12 residues. Germline lookup yields CDR1 SQVTM and CDR2 ANQGSEA. In nucleotides, the CDR3 is TGCAGCGTTGGAAGGATCGGGGGCGAGCAGTACTTC. Translation gives CSVGRIGGEQYF.

This clone was detected a few times. CDR3 nucleotide sequence: TGTGCCAGCACCTCTCGGCACAGAGAAGAGACCCAGTACTTC. It codes for CASTSRHREETQYF. The genes are TRBV6-5 and TRBJ2-5; D ambiguous. Germline-derived CDR1 and CDR2 are MNHEY and SVGAGI. Between the trimmed V and J ends, which lost 7 bases and 3 bases, there was a span of 15 bases. This CDR3 is built from 14 residues.

This clone was counted ten times or more. V usage is TRBV5-5 and J usage is TRBJ1-1, with 11 bases that match TRBD1. The ends lost 3 bases at V and 10 bases at J; junction bases unmatched: 11. Germline CDR1 is SGHKS and CDR2 is YYEKEE (reference sequence). This CDR3 contains 15 residues. Here the CDR3 DNA reads TGTGCCAGCAGCTCGGACCGGGACAGGGGGGCATCAGCTTTCTTT. It translates to CASSSDRDRGASAFF. Together with reference TRBV5-5 and TRBJ1-1, the CDR3 gives the full variable domain: DAGVTQSPTHLIKTRGQQVTLRCSPISGHKSVSWYQQVLGQGPQFIFQYYEKEERGRGNFPDRFSARQFPNYSSELNVNALLLGDSALYLCASSSDRDRGASAFFGQGTRLTVV.

The rearrangement joins TRBV10-2 to TRBJ1-2; 9 nucleotides line up with TRBD1. The CDR3 consists of 13 residues. V was clipped by 4 bases and J by 10 bases; unmatched bases: 7. Germline V gene sequence: CDR1 WSHSY, CDR2 SAAADI. This chain's CDR3 is CASSGGDRDHYTF. CDR3 DNA: TGCGCCAGCAGTGGGGGGGACAGGGACCACTACACCTTC.

The CDR3 nucleotides are TGTGCCATCAGTGATTTGGTATCACACACAGATACGCAGTATTTT. Translation: CAISDLVSHTDTQYF. The V call is TRBV10-3, the J call TRBJ2-3; D gene ambiguous. The CDR3 runs to 15 residues. Germline V gene lookup returns CDR1 ENHRY and CDR2 SYGVKD. Trimming removed 3 bases from V and 2 bases from J, with 12 bases in between.

This clone came up a few times. V is TRBV28 and J is TRBJ2-1; D perhaps matches TRBD1 (6 bases). Deletions cut 5 bases from V and 3 bases from J, with 17 bases between. The germline CDR1 and CDR2 sequences are MDHEN and SYDVKM. This CDR3 spans 16 amino acids. CDR3 in amino acids: CASSPTGTRSYNEQFF. In DNA, the CDR3 is TGTGCCAGCAGTCCTACAGGGACGCGCAGCTACAATGAGCAGTTCTTC.

This chain links TRBV28 with TRBJ1-6; 7 bases match TRBD1. Germline V lookup: CDR1 MDHEN, CDR2 SYDVKM. With 5 bases clipped from V and 6 bases from J, the junction kept 7 bases outside the gene matches. There are 15 residues in the CDR3. The CDR3 sequence is CASSTLGQSNSPLHF. The DNA of the CDR3 is TGTGCCAGCAGTACACTGGGACAGAGTAATTCACCCCTCCACTTT.